The 7 T cell receptor beta chains presented below share a single source sample, sequenced in a study of blood T cell repertoires in COVID-19. Repertoires were generated with immunoSEQ multiplex PCR, while TCRdb's copy carries only in-frame clones and drops some. The sample has 55,000 to 85,000 clones, about 86% seen once. The sample consisted of peripheral blood. These receptors came from a human donor in a cohort sampled during active COVID-19.

V usage is TRBV7-2 and J usage is TRBJ2-2; a possible D gene is TRBD1 (5 bases). V shed 0 bases and J shed 6 bases, with 11 bases lying between them. The CDR3 consists of 15 residues. CDR1 and CDR2 from the germline V gene are SGHTA and FQGNSA. The DNA of the CDR3 is TGTGCCAGCAGCTTAGCCACCAAAGGGGCCGGGGAGCTGTTTTTT. It is translated as CASSLATKGAGELFF. Complete variable domain (other parts from reference TRBV7-2 and TRBJ2-2): GAGVSQSPSNKVTEKGKDVELRCDPISGHTALYWYRQSLGQGLEFLIYFQGNSAPDKSGLPSDRFSAERTGGSVSTLTIQRTQQEDSAVYLCASSLATKGAGELFFGEGSRLTVL.

This clone was detected once. The chain joins TRBV15 to TRBJ1-1; 7 bases agree with TRBD1. V lost 5 bases to trimming and J lost 9 bases; unmatched junction nucleotides: 12. The V gene's germline CDR1 is LNHNV and CDR2 YYDKDF (reference sequence). There are 14 residues in the CDR3. This CDR3 reads CATSLTIPTGKAFF. The DNA of the CDR3 is TGTGCCACCAGCCTGACCATCCCGACAGGGAAAGCTTTCTTT.

The V gene is TRBV7-2, the J gene TRBJ2-3, with 9 nucleotides matching TRBD2. The CDR3 sequence is 13 residues long. CDR1 and CDR2 (germline): SGHTA, FQGNSA. V lost 4 bases, J lost 12 bases, and 8 bases stayed unmatched. The CDR3 DNA reads as TGTGCCAGCAGCTCCACTGGCGGGGGGGAACAGTATTTT. This codes for CASSSTGGGEQYF.

This chain connects TRBV27 to TRBJ1-6, with D tentatively TRBD1 (6 bases). V was clipped by 1 base and J by 9 bases, with 10 bases between them. The V gene's germline CDR1 is MNHEY and CDR2 SMNVEV (reference sequence). This CDR3 comprises 14 residues. CDR3 protein: CASSLFGTPSPLHF. The DNA of the CDR3 is TGTGCCAGCAGTTTATTCGGGACACCTTCACCCCTCCACTTT.

This chain uses TRBV10-3 with TRBJ2-2, with 7 bases that match TRBD2. V lost 10 bases and J lost 5; bases outside the gene matches: 4. This CDR3 has 12 residues. Germline V lookup: CDR1 ENHRY, CDR2 SYGVKD. DNA for the CDR3: TGTGCCACCCGACTAGCAACCGGGGAGCTGTTTTTT. Amino acid sequence: CATRLATGELFF.

The chain joins TRBV30 to TRBJ1-3, with TRBD1 matching over 10 bases. From germline, CDR1 is GTSNPN and CDR2 SVGIG (reference sequence). V lost 3 bases and J lost 4; bases outside the gene matches: 15. The CDR3 is made up of 18 amino acids. CDR3 loop: CAWRVGTGVLDRGNTIYF. CDR3 bases: TGTGCCTGGAGGGTAGGGACAGGGGTATTAGATCGCGGAAACACCATATATTTT.

This chain connects TRBV5-1 to TRBJ2-7; 7 nucleotides agree with TRBD1. Germline-derived CDR1 and CDR2 are SGHRS and YFSETQ. J lost 4 bases, V lost 0 bases, and 7 bases had no gene match. The CDR3 covers 15 residues. The CDR3 region is CASSLGPGTAYEQYF. The CDR3 bases are TGCGCCAGCAGCTTGGGGCCCGGGACAGCTTACGAGCAGTACTTC.